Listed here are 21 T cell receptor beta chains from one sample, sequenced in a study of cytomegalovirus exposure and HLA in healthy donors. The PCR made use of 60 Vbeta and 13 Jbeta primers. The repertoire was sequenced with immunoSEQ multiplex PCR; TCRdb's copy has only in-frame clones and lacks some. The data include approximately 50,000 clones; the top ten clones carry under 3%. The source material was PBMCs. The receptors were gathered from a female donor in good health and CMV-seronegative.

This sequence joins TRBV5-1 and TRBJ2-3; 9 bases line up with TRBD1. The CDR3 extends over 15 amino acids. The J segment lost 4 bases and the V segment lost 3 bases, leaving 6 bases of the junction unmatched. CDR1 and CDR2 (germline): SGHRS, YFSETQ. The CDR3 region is CASSSGTGSPDTQYF. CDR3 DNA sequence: TGCGCCAGCAGCTCCGGGACAGGGTCCCCAGATACGCAGTATTTT.

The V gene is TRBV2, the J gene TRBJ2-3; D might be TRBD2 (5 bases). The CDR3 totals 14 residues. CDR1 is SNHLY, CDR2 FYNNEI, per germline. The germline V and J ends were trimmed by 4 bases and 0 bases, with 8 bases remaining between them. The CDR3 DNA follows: TGTGCCAGCAGTGCCGGCGGGAGCACAGATACGCAGTATTTT. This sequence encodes CASSAGGSTDTQYF.

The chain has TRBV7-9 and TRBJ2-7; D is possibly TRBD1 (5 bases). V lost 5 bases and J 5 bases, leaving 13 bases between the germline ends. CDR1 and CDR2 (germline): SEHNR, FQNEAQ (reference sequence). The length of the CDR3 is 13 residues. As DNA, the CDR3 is TGTGCCAGCAGCCTACAGGAATATCACGAGCAGTACTTC. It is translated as CASSLQEYHEQYF. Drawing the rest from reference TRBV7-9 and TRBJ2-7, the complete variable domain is DTGVSQNPRHKITKRGQNVTFRCDPISEHNRLYWYRQTLGQGPEFLTYFQNEAQLEKSRLLSDRFSAERPKGSFSTLEIQRTEQGDSAMYLCASSLQEYHEQYFGPGTRLTVT.

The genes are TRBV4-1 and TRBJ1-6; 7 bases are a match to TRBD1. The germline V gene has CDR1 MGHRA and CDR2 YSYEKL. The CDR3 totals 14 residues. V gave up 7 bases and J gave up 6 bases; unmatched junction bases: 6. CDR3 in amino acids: CASTTDRFNSPLHF. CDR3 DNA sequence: TGCGCCAGCACCACGGACAGGTTTAATTCACCCCTCCACTTT.

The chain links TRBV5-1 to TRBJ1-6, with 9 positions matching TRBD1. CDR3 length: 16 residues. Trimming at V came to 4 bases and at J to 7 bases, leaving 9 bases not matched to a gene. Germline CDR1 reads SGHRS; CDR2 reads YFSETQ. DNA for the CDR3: TGCGCCAGCAGCCTCCGGACAGGGGCTGAGAATTCACCCCTCCACTTT. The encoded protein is CASSLRTGAENSPLHF.

The DNA of the CDR3 is TGTGCCAGCAGTTACTCGACCCCAGGGGGCGGGGAGCAGTACTTC. It is translated as CASSYSTPGGGEQYF. The chain is built from TRBV6-5 and TRBJ2-7; 8 positions agree with TRBD1. V shed 0 bases, J shed 7 bases, and the junction held 8 bases outside the gene matches. Germline CDR1 and CDR2: MNHEY and SVGAGI. The CDR3 sequence is 15 residues long.

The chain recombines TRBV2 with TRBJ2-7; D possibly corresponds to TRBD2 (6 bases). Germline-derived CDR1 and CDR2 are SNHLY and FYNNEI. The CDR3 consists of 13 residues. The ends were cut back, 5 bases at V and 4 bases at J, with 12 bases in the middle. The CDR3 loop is CASSPGGVYEQYF. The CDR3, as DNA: TGTGCCAGCAGTCCCGGAGGGGTATACGAGCAGTACTTC. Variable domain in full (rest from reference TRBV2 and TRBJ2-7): EPEVTQTPSHQVTQMGQEVILRCVPISNHLYFYWYRQILGQKVEFLVSFYNNEISEKSEIFDDQFSVERPDGSNFTLKIRSTKLEDSAMYFCASSPGGVYEQYFGPGTRLTVT.

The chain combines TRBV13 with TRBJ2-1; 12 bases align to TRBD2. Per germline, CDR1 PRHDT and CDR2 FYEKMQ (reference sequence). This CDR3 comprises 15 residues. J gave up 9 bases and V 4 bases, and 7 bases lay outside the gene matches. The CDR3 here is CASSSRLAGVGEQFF. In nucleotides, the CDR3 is TGTGCCAGCAGCTCCCGACTAGCGGGAGTCGGTGAGCAGTTCTTC.

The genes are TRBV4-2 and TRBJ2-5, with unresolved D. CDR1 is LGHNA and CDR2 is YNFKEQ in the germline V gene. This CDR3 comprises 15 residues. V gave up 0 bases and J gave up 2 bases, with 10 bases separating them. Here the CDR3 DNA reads TGTGCCAGCAGCCAAGATCTTACCGGGCAAGAGACCCAGTACTTC. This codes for CASSQDLTGQETQYF.

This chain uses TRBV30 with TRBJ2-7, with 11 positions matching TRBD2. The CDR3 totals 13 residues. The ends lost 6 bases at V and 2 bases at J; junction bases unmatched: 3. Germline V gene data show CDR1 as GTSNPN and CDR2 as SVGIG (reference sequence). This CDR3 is CACRLAGPYEQYF. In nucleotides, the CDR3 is TGTGCCTGCAGACTAGCGGGGCCCTACGAGCAGTACTTC.

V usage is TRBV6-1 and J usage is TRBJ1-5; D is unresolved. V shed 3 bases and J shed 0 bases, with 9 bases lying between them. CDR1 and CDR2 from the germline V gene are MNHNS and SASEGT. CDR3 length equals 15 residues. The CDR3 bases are TGTGCCAGCAGTGAGTTCGGGTTTAGCAATCAGCCCCAGCATTTT. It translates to CASSEFGFSNQPQHF.

The CDR3 DNA reads TGTGCCAGCAGCCAAGTAACGGGAGGGTACAATGAGCAGTTCTTC. This encodes CASSQVTGGYNEQFF. V gene TRBV14 combines with J gene TRBJ2-1; 8 nucleotides match TRBD2. Germline assignment: CDR1 SGHDN and CDR2 FVKESK. The CDR3 contains 15 residues. The junction had 3 bases not matched to a gene; V was cut back by 1 base and J by 4 bases.

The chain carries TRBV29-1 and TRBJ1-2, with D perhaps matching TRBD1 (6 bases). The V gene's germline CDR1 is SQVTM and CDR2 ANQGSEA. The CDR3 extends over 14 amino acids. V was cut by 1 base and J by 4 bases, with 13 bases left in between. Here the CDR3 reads CSVEVTGGSYGYTF. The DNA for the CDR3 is TGCAGCGTTGAAGTGACAGGCGGGTCCTATGGCTACACCTTC.

The CDR3 loop reads CASSQTGENEQYF. CDR3 DNA sequence: TGTGCCAGCAGCCAGACAGGGGAGAATGAGCAGTACTTC. The rearrangement links TRBV6-6 to TRBJ2-7, with 8 nucleotides matching TRBD1. V was pared by 6 bases and J by 7 bases, with 8 bases of the junction left unmatched. The germline V gene encodes CDR1 MNHNY and CDR2 SVGAGI (reference sequence). CDR3 length equals 13 residues.

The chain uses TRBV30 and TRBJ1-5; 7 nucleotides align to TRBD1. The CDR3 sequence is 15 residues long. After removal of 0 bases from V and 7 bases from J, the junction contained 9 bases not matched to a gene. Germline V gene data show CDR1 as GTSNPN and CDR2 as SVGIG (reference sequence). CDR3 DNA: TGTGCCTGGAGTGTACAAAAACACAGGGGACAGCCCCAGCATTTT. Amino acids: CAWSVQKHRGQPQHF.

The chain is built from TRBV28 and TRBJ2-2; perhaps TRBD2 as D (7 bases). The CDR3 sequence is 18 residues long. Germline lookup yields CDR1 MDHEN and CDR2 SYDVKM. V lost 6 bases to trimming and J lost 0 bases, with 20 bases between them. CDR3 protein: CASSRSWGGRSNTGELFF. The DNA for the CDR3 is TGTGCCAGCAGCCGATCTTGGGGGGGGCGTTCGAACACCGGGGAGCTGTTTTTT.

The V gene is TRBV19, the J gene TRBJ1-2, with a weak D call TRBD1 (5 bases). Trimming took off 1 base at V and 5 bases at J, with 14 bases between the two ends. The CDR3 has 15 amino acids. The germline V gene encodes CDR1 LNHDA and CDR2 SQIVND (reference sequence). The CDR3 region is CASSIAPGWRYGYTF. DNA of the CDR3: TGTGCCAGTAGTATAGCGCCAGGGTGGCGATATGGCTACACCTTC.

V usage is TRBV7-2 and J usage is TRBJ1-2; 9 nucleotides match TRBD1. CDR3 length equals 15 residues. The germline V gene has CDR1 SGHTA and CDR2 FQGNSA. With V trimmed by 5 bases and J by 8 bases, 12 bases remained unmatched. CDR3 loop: CASSLRQGGTGGYTF. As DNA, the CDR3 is TGTGCCAGCAGCCTCCGACAGGGGGGGACGGGAGGCTACACCTTC.

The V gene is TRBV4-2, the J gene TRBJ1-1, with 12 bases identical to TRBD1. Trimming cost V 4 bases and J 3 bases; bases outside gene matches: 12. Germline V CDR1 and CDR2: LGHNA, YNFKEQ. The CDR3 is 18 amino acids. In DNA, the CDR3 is TGTGCCAGCAGCCCCATCGGGACAGGGGGCAGTGGAGACACTGAAGCTTTCTTT. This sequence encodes CASSPIGTGGSGDTEAFF.

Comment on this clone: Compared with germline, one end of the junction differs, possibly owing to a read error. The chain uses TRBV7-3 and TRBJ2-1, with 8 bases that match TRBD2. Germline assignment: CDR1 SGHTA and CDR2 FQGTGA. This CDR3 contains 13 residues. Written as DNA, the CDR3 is TGTGCCAGCAGCCTAACAGGTCGGGAGGGGCAGTTCTTC. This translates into CASSLTGREGQFF.

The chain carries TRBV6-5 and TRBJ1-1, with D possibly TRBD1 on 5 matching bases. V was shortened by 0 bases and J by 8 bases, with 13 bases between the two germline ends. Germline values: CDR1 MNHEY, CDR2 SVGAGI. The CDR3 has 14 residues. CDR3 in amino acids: CASSYSSADSEAFF. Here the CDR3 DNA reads TGTGCCAGCAGTTACTCGAGCGCAGACAGCGAAGCTTTCTTT.